Listed here are 15 T cell receptor beta chains from one sample, sequenced in a study of beta chain features in type 1 diabetes. The authors reverse transcribed all of the isolated RNA, so sequencing captured expressed TCRB transcripts. Using immunoSEQ multiplex PCR, the repertoire was profiled, and TCRdb retains in-frame clones only, with some absent. The top ten clones hold nearly 0.65% of a sample with 150,000 to 190,000 clones, less than 9.5% of them seen once. The sequenced material came from central memory CD4+ T cells from blood. The receptors stem from a man younger than 35 in good health.

This clone was seen a few times. The V and J genes are TRBV5-1 and TRBJ1-2, with 9 positions matching TRBD1. V trimming: 3 bases; J trimming: 4 bases; junction bases outside the gene matches: 7. The germline gives CDR1 SGHRS, CDR2 YFSETQ. This CDR3 spans 15 amino acids. The CDR3 DNA reads as TGCGCCAGCAGCTCTACAGGGGGCGTAGGCTATGGCTACACCTTC. Amino acids: CASSSTGGVGYGYTF. Full variable domain (remainder filled in from reference TRBV5-1 and TRBJ1-2): KAGVTQTPRYLIKTRGQQVTLSCSPISGHRSVSWYQQTPGQGLQFLFEYFSETQRNKGNFPGRFSGRQFSNSRSEMNVSTLELGDSALYLCASSSTGGVGYGYTFGSGTRLTVV.

As for this clone: The sample contains more than one DNA sequence encoding this CDR3. The chain couples TRBV7-2 to TRBJ1-1; 8 bases are shared with TRBD1. This CDR3 contains 15 residues. Per the germline V gene, CDR1 is SGHTA and CDR2 is FQGNSA. With V trimmed by 1 base and J by 1 base, 2 bases remained unmatched. In DNA, the CDR3 is TGTGCCAGCAGCTTAGGGGACAGGAGGAACACTGAAGCTTTCTTT. As protein: CASSLGDRRNTEAFF.

This chain connects TRBV30 to TRBJ1-6; D not certain. The CDR3 totals 16 residues. Trimming removed 1 base at V and 8 bases at J, with 18 bases between. Germline CDR1 and CDR2: GTSNPN and SVGIG (reference sequence). The CDR3 coding sequence is TGTGCCTGGAGTGAAATGGCCCAACTAATAGATTCACCCCTCCACTTT. It yields the protein CAWSEMAQLIDSPLHF.

In its sample, this clone was seen a few times. This chain joins TRBV28 and TRBJ1-2; 9 bases match TRBD1. The CDR3 is 15 amino acids. Germline V gene lookup returns CDR1 MDHEN and CDR2 SYDVKM. Unmatched junction bases numbered 10, after V lost 6 bases and J lost 5 bases. CDR3 region: CASSLQQGAGYGYTF. CDR3 DNA: TGTGCCAGCAGCCTCCAACAGGGGGCAGGTTATGGCTACACCTTC.

A few counts support this clone. The rearrangement joins TRBV9 to TRBJ2-7; 11 nucleotides match TRBD1. This CDR3 is 16 amino acids long. CDR1 SGDLS and CDR2 YYNGEE come from the germline V gene. Trimming took 4 bases from V and 7 from J; bases not matched to a gene: 13. The CDR3 region has the DNA TGTGCCAGCAGCCAGACCCCGGGACAGGGGGAGTCGGAGCAGTACTTC. Its translation: CASSQTPGQGESEQYF.

This clone was seen only a few times. This chain joins TRBV4-3 and TRBJ1-1; 10 nucleotides match TRBD1. Germline V lookup: CDR1 LGHNA, CDR2 YSLEER. The V segment lost 4 bases and the J segment 3 bases; nucleotides outside the gene matches: 14. This CDR3 has 18 residues. The CDR3 DNA reads TGCGCCAGCAGCCTATGGGACAGGGGAGTTCCCGGCGACACTGAAGCTTTCTTT. This sequence encodes CASSLWDRGVPGDTEAFF.

This clone was found a few times. The rearrangement uses TRBV2 and TRBJ1-2; 10 bases fit TRBD1. CDR1 and CDR2 (germline): SNHLY, FYNNEI. With V trimmed by 7 bases and J by 8 bases, 4 bases remained unmatched. There are 12 residues in the CDR3. In DNA form, the CDR3 reads TGTGCCAGCACGACAGGGGGCCCCGGCTACACCTTC. Translation gives CASTTGGPGYTF.

Only a few counts were recorded for this clone. The V gene is TRBV2, the J gene TRBJ1-3; D ambiguous. V dropped 7 bases and J dropped 0 bases, with 13 bases sitting between them. CDR1 is SNHLY and CDR2 is FYNNEI in the germline V gene. The CDR3 totals 15 residues. The chain's CDR3 is CASKGLLSSGNTIYF. The CDR3 bases are TGTGCCAGCAAAGGACTCCTCAGCTCTGGAAACACCATATATTTT.

CDR3 DNA sequence: TGTGCCAGCAGCTTGGCGGGAGGGCCAAACACCGGGGAGCTGTTTTTT. Translating gives CASSLAGGPNTGELFF. The V and J genes are TRBV7-2 and TRBJ2-2, with 9 bases aligning to TRBD2. The trim removed 3 bases at V and 2 bases at J, leaving 4 bases unmatched. The germline CDR1 and CDR2 sequences are SGHTA and FQGNSA. This CDR3 is built from 16 residues.

This clone was seen repeatedly, ten times or more. The CDR3 nucleotides read TGTGCCAGCAGCCCCAATACAGGGACCAATCAGCCCCAGCATTTT. Its translation is CASSPNTGTNQPQHF. The V call is TRBV11-2, the J call TRBJ1-5; a weak D match, TRBD1 (6 bases). Germline CDR1 is SGHAT and CDR2 is FQNNGV. V dropped 5 bases and J dropped 3 bases, with 14 bases sitting between them. This CDR3 region has 15 residues.

A few counts support this clone. This CDR3 is also generated by other DNA sequences in the sample. This sequence joins TRBV7-2 and TRBJ1-1; D may be TRBD1 (5 bases). Trimming removed 2 bases from V and 1 base from J, with 5 bases in between. The CDR3 consists of 13 residues. Germline values: CDR1 SGHTA, CDR2 FQGNSA. The CDR3 DNA sequence: TGTGCCAGCAGCTTAAGGGGGAACACTGAAGCTTTCTTT. It yields the protein CASSLRGNTEAFF.

The CDR3 region is CAISESPGTGQGGYTF. The CDR3 DNA sequence: TGTGCCATCAGTGAGTCGCCGGGGACAGGGCAAGGTGGCTACACCTTC. The chain couples TRBV10-3 to TRBJ1-2, with 9 bases aligning to TRBD1. V dropped 0 bases and J dropped 7; count of bases not matched to a gene: 9. The germline V gene encodes CDR1 ENHRY and CDR2 SYGVKD. The CDR3 sequence is 16 residues long.

This clone was observed a handful of times. The chain links TRBV7-3 to TRBJ2-1; 8 bases fit TRBD2. From germline, CDR1 is SGHTA and CDR2 FQGTGA. V lost 5 bases, J lost 3 bases, and 9 bases stayed unmatched. The CDR3 is made up of 16 amino acids. The chain's CDR3 is CASSPGPSGSYNEQFF. The CDR3 coding sequence is TGTGCCAGCAGCCCCGGACCCAGCGGGAGCTACAATGAGCAGTTCTTC.

This clone has only a few counts. The chain combines TRBV4-3 with TRBJ1-5; 8 bases fit TRBD1. CDR1 LGHNA and CDR2 YSLEER come from the germline V gene. The CDR3 totals 16 residues. The ends lost 4 bases at V and 2 bases at J; junction bases unmatched: 7. Here the CDR3 reads CASSPARGQGNQPQHF. The CDR3 nucleotides read TGCGCCAGCAGCCCAGCCAGGGGGCAGGGCAATCAGCCCCAGCATTTT.

This clone was seen more than once but under ten times. The rearrangement joins TRBV7-6 to TRBJ2-7; 10 bases are a match to TRBD2. V was clipped by 5 bases and J by 3 bases; unmatched bases: 7. The germline gives CDR1 SGHVS, CDR2 FNYEAQ. The CDR3 is 15 amino acids. This CDR3 is CASSLGTSASYEQYF. Written as DNA, the CDR3 is TGTGCCAGCAGCCTCGGGACTAGCGCCAGCTACGAGCAGTACTTC.